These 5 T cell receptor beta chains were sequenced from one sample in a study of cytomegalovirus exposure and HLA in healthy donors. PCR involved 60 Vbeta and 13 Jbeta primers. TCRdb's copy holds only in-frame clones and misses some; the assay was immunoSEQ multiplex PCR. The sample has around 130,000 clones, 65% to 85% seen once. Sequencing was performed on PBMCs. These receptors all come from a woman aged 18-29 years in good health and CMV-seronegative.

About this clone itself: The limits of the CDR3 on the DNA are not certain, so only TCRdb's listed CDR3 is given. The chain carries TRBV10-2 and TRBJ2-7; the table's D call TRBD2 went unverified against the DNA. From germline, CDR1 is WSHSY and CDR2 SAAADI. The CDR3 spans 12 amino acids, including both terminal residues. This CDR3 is CASTSDYYEQYF.

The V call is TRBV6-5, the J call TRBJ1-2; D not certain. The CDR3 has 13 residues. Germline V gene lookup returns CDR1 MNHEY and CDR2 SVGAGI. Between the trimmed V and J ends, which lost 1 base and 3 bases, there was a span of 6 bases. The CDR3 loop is CASSYYGDYGYTF. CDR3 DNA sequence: TGTGCCAGCAGTTACTACGGAGACTATGGCTACACCTTC.

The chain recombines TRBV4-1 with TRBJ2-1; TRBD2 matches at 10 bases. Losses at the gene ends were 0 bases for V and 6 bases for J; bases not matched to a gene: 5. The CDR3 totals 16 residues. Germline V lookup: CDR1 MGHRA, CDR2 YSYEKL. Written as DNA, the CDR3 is TGCGCCAGCAGCCAAGATACAAGCGGGAGGGCCAATGAGCAGTTCTTC. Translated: CASSQDTSGRANEQFF.

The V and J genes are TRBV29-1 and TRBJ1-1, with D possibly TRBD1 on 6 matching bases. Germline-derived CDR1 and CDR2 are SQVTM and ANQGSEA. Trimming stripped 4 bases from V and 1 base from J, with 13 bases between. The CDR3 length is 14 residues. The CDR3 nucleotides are TGCAGCGTTGTTCTTCAGACAGGGAACACTGAAGCTTTCTTT. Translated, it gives CSVVLQTGNTEAFF.

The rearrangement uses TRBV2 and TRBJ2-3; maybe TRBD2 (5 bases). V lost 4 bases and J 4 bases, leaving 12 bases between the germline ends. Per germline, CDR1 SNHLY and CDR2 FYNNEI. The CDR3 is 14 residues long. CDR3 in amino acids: CASSGPGRADTQYF. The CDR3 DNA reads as TGTGCCAGCAGTGGGCCGGGAAGAGCAGATACGCAGTATTTT. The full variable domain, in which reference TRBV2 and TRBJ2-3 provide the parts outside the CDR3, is EPEVTQTPSHQVTQMGQEVILRCVPISNHLYFYWYRQILGQKVEFLVSFYNNEISEKSEIFDDQFSVERPDGSNFTLKIRSTKLEDSAMYFCASSGPGRADTQYFGPGTRLTVL.